This T cell receptor beta chain was sequenced in a study of blood T cell repertoires in COVID-19 (dated by TCRdb to 2020 to 2022). Study-wide context: Samples covering the acute and convalescent phases of COVID-19 were provided by collaborators in the United States, Italy and Spain. A freely available public database, intended as a resource for researchers studying the immune response to SARS-CoV-2, is where the repertoires were released. A de-identified subject ID, COVID-19 status, age in years and sex were almost always included in the sample metadata. The samples were drawn from two sources: the first 160 participants of the ongoing ImmuneRACE study, and over 950 subjects contributed by 6 global collaborators. Subjects who had been exposed to COVID-19, were actively infected with it, or had recovered from it provided the deeply sampled blood TCRbeta repertoires that made up the dataset. The prospective study material was composed of cDNA or gDNA derived from T cells, B-cell-depleted T cells, or PBMCs. Where HLA class I and class II types were available, the types were taken from metadata supplied by the sample provider, not from assay-based typing. Here is what the overall study found, with its caveats: The quantity of clinical and demographic metadata differed by source and by participant and was supplied without curation.

TCRbeta CDR3 regions were amplified from genomic DNA using the immunoSEQ Assay, a bias-controlled multiplex PCR. The authors' analysis ran thus. Within the assay, amplification of reference gene primers was used to estimate how many nucleated cells each sample contained. Sequence reads were collapsed and filtered to measure the absolute abundance of every unique TCRbeta CDR3 rearrangement. Productive Simpson clonality was computed per sample as the square root of Simpson's diversity index over productive rearrangements. TCRdb obtained this table from immuneACCESS and retained in-frame rearrangements with V and J assigned. These tables miss some clones; where compared with another copy, unresolved V genes account for less than half of the shortfall, and the remainder is unexplained. From that table come the V and J calls and clone size; the DNA was used to work out D and trimming. The sample includes about 140,000 clones, with 75% to 90% observed a single time. The ten biggest clones cover 3% of the sample.

V is reduced by 6 bases and J by 0 bases, leaving a spacing of 15 bases between them. The cysteine opens and the phenylalanine closes a CDR3 of 15 amino acids. Solely the CDR3 DNA is kept, with 45 bases framed from the first base. CDR1 and CDR2, per the germline V gene, are ENHRY and SYGVKD. Each collaborating institution followed its own protocols to collect whole blood in K2EDTA tubes. For TCRbeta analysis, collaborators shipped samples as frozen whole blood, isolated PBMCs, or DNA extracted from either of those sample types. The count of this clone is one. Which antigen it targets is not known. No much larger clone is present one base from it, and per-base qualities are unavailable.

Material for sequencing was peripheral blood. The chain is encoded by TRBV10-3 joined to TRBJ2-7; a tentative D match to TRBD2 spans 6 bases. The TCR comes from a woman in her sixties with active COVID-19. The CDR3 amino acid sequence is: CAISGARGFSYEQYF. The nucleotide sequence is given as TGTGCCATCAGCGGGGCCCGGGGGTTCTCCTACGAGCAGTACTTC.